This entry lists 15 T cell receptor beta chains sequenced from one sample in a study of blood T cell repertoires in COVID-19. The table came from immunoSEQ multiplex PCR; TCRdb's copy has only in-frame clones and leaves some out. The table shows about 210,000 clones, with 82% occurring only once. The sample taken for sequencing was peripheral blood. The receptors were sampled from a woman aged 40 to 49 with acute or convalescent COVID-19.

The chain joins TRBV5-6 to TRBJ2-7; 8 nucleotides line up with TRBD1. The junction had 10 bases not matched to a gene; V was cut back by 4 bases and J by 4 bases. This CDR3 comprises 15 residues. The germline V gene has CDR1 SGHDT and CDR2 YYEEEE. The CDR3 spells CASSLWDRTIYEQYF. CDR3 nucleotide sequence: TGTGCCAGCAGCCTTTGGGACAGGACCATTTACGAGCAGTACTTC.

This clone was observed a few times. The chain has TRBV9 and TRBJ2-1; the D gene is possibly TRBD2 (6 bases). The CDR3 runs to 15 residues. Trimming took off 4 bases at V and 9 bases at J, with 20 bases between the two ends. Looked up from germline, CDR1 is SGDLS and CDR2 is YYNGEE. Here the CDR3 reads CASSRGLSAQGEQFF. The CDR3 DNA is TGTGCCAGCAGCAGGGGACTCTCGGCGCAAGGTGAGCAGTTCTTC.

The chain has TRBV29-1 and TRBJ1-2; no reliable D call. Germline lookup yields CDR1 SQVTM and CDR2 ANQGSEA. The CDR3 has 13 residues. V lost 7 bases and J 8 bases, leaving 20 bases between the germline ends. CDR3 loop: CSASRGSLGGYTF. The CDR3 DNA sequence: TGCAGCGCCTCAAGAGGGAGTTTGGGGGGCTACACCTTC.

J is TRBJ2-5 and V is TRBV7-3; 9 positions match TRBD1. J gave up 5 bases and V 5 bases, and 6 bases lay outside the gene matches. CDR1 SGHTA and CDR2 FQGTGA come from the germline V gene. The CDR3 runs to 14 residues. CDR3 in DNA: TGTGCCAGCAGCCCACAGGGGGCTGGGGAGACCCAGTACTTC. This gives the protein CASSPQGAGETQYF.

The chain employs TRBV19 and TRBJ1-5, with D perhaps TRBD1 (5 bases). This CDR3 has 16 amino acids. Germline CDR1 reads LNHDA; CDR2 reads SQIVND (reference sequence). The germline V and J ends were trimmed by 7 bases and 4 bases, with 20 bases remaining between them. In nucleotides, the CDR3 is TGTGCCAGTAAAAGGGGCCACATGATCCGGAATCAGCCCCAGCATTTT. Protein product: CASKRGHMIRNQPQHF. Looking up the rest from reference TRBV19 and TRBJ1-5 gives the full variable domain: DGGITQSPKYLFRKEGQNVTLSCEQNLNHDAMYWYRQDPGQGLRLIYYSQIVNDFQKGDIAEGYSVSREKKESFPLTVTSAQKNPTAFYLCASKRGHMIRNQPQHFGDGTRLSIL.

The V call is TRBV3-1 (or the pseudogene TRBV3-2), the J call TRBJ1-4; 7 nucleotides align to TRBD1. The germline V gene has CDR1 LGHDT and CDR2 YNNKEL (reference sequence). The CDR3 is 15 residues long. Losses at the gene ends were 3 bases for V and 7 bases for J; bases not matched to a gene: 8. The CDR3 DNA sequence: TGTGCCAGCAGCCATAGGACAGGAACCATTGAAAAACTGTTTTTT. This gives the protein CASSHRTGTIEKLFF.

V gene TRBV7-2 combines with J gene TRBJ2-7, with 8 bases fitting TRBD2. The CDR3 spans 16 residues. V shed 6 bases, J shed 3 bases, and the junction held 13 bases outside the gene matches. Germline lookup yields CDR1 SGHTA and CDR2 FQGNSA. CDR3 amino acids: CASSQGSSGRLYEQYF. The CDR3 region has the DNA TGTGCCAGCAGTCAAGGGTCTAGCGGGCGCCTCTACGAGCAGTACTTC.

The chain employs TRBV19 and TRBJ2-7, with TRBD2 as a possible D gene (5 bases). The CDR3 runs to 22 residues. Trimming removed 3 bases from V and 0 bases from J, with 33 bases in between. Per germline, CDR1 LNHDA and CDR2 SQIVND (reference sequence). The CDR3 DNA reads TGTGCCAGTAGTATTAGGTCCCAGAATCCGATGGTCCCGAGGGAAGGCTCCTACGAGCAGTACTTC. It translates to CASSIRSQNPMVPREGSYEQYF. Using reference TRBV19 and TRBJ2-7 for the parts outside the CDR3, the full variable domain is DGGITQSPKYLFRKEGQNVTLSCEQNLNHDAMYWYRQDPGQGLRLIYYSQIVNDFQKGDIAEGYSVSREKKESFPLTVTSAQKNPTAFYLCASSIRSQNPMVPREGSYEQYFGPGTRLTVT.

The chain uses TRBV6-4 and TRBJ2-1; 8 bases are shared with TRBD1. The CDR3 runs to 12 residues. Germline V gene sequence: CDR1 MRHNA, CDR2 SNTAGT. V lost 4 bases to trimming and J lost 8 bases; unmatched junction nucleotides: 1. The CDR3 DNA reads as TGTGCCAGCAGTGCAGGGGGCGATGAGCAGTTCTTC. This translates into CASSAGGDEQFF.

The chain uses TRBV19 and TRBJ2-1; D gene uncertain. Between the trimmed V and J ends, which lost 4 bases and 9 bases, there was a span of 13 bases. The germline V gene has CDR1 LNHDA and CDR2 SQIVND (reference sequence). The CDR3 is made up of 13 amino acids. DNA of the CDR3: TGTGCCAGTAGTAGGAGTGGAATTACTGAGCAGTTCTTC. It encodes CASSRSGITEQFF.

The chain couples TRBV6-2 or TRBV6-3 to TRBJ2-3; D uncertain. This CDR3 is built from 16 residues. Trimming pared 2 bases from V and 2 bases from J, leaving 14 bases between. Per germline, CDR1 MNHEY and CDR2 SVGEGT. CDR3 residues: CASSYPASESTDTQYF. The CDR3 nucleotides are TGTGCCAGCAGTTACCCCGCGAGCGAATCCACAGATACGCAGTATTTT.

V and J are TRBV11-2 and TRBJ2-1, with 9 positions matching TRBD1. Germline values: CDR1 SGHAT, CDR2 FQNNGV. The J segment lost 2 bases and the V segment lost 4 bases, leaving 6 bases of the junction unmatched. The CDR3 is made up of 16 amino acids. The CDR3 is CASSYRQGGTYNEQFF. CDR3 bases: TGTGCCAGCAGCTATCGACAGGGGGGAACCTACAATGAGCAGTTCTTC.

The chain is built from TRBV2 and TRBJ2-7, with a weak D call TRBD2 (5 bases). The germline V gene encodes CDR1 SNHLY and CDR2 FYNNEI. V lost 7 bases to trimming and J lost 3 bases, with 13 bases between them. CDR3 length equals 13 residues. The CDR3 spells CASMVASIYEQYF. CDR3 in DNA: TGTGCCAGCATGGTCGCTAGCATCTACGAGCAGTACTTC.

This clone was found a few times. The chain is built from TRBV28 and TRBJ1-1; TRBD1 is a possible D gene (6 bases). V lost 3 bases, J lost 7 bases, and 30 bases lay in between. There are 19 residues in the CDR3. Germline CDR1 and CDR2: MDHEN and SYDVKM. CDR3 sequence: CASSFGQGKGVLRPFEAFF. CDR3 sequence (DNA): TGTGCCAGCAGTTTCGGGCAGGGCAAGGGGGTCCTCCGTCCTTTTGAAGCTTTCTTT.

This clone was found many times. The CDR3 region is CASSAGPHTEAFF. CDR3 in DNA: TGTGCCAGCAGTGCTGGCCCGCACACTGAAGCTTTCTTT. The chain combines TRBV6-4 with TRBJ1-1; D is unclear. V was shortened by 4 bases and J by 3 bases, with 9 bases between the two germline ends. This CDR3 contains 13 residues. Germline V gene lookup returns CDR1 MRHNA and CDR2 SNTAGT.